This T cell receptor beta chain was found in a study of blood T cell repertoires in COVID-19. Study background: Sites across the United States, Italy and Spain contributed samples from acute and convalescent COVID-19. In each case, the material was cDNA or gDNA derived from T cells, B-cell-depleted T cells, or PBMCs.

The V gene's germline CDR1 is MNHEY and CDR2 SVGAGI. The CDR3 contains 14 residues. The V and J ends lost 7 bases and 4 bases, in that order; junction bases with no gene match: 10. Comment on this clone: This specimen includes other DNA sequences encoding the same CDR3.

In the original processing: It was from reference gene primer amplification that nucleated cell counts were estimated. Profiling relied on immunoSEQ multiplex PCR, and the TCRdb table lists in-frame clones only, not all of them. That table supplies the V and J calls and clone size; D and trimming were determined from the DNA. The repertoire consists of about 170,000 clones, with around 83% occurring once and the leading ten covering approximately 18%. Sequenced: peripheral blood. V and J are TRBV6-5 and TRBJ2-7; 7 bases agree with TRBD1. This sequence was found in a woman in her 70s who had recovered from COVID-19. The CDR3 region is CASTKDRASYEQYF. The CDR3 DNA reads as TGTGCCAGCACCAAAGACAGGGCCTCTTACGAGCAGTACTTC.